What follows is one T cell receptor beta chain and its context. Its specificity is unknown. Primed by a sample-barcoded 5' primer and a J-beta primer mix, a second PCR proceeded for roughly 7 to 11 cycles. A template-switch adaptor containing 12 random nucleotides labeled each cDNA molecule. MiXCR, run by TCRdb on the 5' RACE reads, gives a single entry per CDR3 protein. The sample records 980,000 or so distinct CDR3 sequences, under 50% being singletons. J was trimmed by 2 bases and V by 2 bases; bases with no gene match: 10. There are 17 residues in the CDR3. Germline lookup yields CDR1 LGHNA and CDR2 YNFKEQ. These data are taken from a study of blood T cells in healthy people across ages. General observations from the study: Naive and antigen-experienced cells could not be conclusively compared, given unsorted PBMCs.

The sample, around 10 milliliters of peripheral blood, was drawn from each donor. This clonotype originated in a man aged 25 to 40 in good health. The sequenced material came from blood. The chain combines TRBV4-2 with TRBJ2-3; 7 nucleotides align to TRBD2. The CDR3 coding sequence is TGTGCCAGCAGCCAACTTACGACCGCGGGGGTCACAGATACGCAGTATTTT. As protein: CASSQLTTAGVTDTQYF.